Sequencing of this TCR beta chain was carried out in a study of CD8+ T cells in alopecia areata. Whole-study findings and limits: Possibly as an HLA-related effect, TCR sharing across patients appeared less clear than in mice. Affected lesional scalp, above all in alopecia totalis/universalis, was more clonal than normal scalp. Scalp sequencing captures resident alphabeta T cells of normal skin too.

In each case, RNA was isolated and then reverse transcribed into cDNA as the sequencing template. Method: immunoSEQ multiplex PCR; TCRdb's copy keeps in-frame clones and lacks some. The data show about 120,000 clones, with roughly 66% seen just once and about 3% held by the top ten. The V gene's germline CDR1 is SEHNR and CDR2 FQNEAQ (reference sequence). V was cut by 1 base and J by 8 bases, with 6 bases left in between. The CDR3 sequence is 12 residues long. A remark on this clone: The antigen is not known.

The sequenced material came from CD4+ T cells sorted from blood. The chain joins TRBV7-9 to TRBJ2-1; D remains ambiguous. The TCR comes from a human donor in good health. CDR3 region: CASSLGIDEQFF. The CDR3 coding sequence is TGTGCCAGCAGCTTAGGGATCGATGAGCAGTTCTTC.